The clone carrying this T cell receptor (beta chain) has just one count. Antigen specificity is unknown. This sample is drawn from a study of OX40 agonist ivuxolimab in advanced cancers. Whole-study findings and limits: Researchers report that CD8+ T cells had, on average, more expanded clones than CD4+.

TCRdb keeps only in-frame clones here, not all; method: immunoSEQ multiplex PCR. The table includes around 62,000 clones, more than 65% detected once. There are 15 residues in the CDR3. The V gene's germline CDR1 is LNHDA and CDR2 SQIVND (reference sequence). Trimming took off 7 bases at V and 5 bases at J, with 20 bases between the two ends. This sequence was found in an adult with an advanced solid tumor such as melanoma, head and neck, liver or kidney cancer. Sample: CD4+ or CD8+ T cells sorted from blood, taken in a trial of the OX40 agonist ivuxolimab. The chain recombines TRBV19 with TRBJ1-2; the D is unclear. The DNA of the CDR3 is TGTGCCAGTACCCCTTCGAACGGCCCGACGTATGGCTACACCTTC. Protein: CASTPSNGPTYGYTF.